This T cell receptor (beta chain) is drawn from a study of blood T cells in healthy people across ages. This clonotype has a handful of counts. The target antigen is unknown. Germline loops: CDR1 SGHDN, CDR2 FVKESK. The CDR3 covers 17 residues. V shed 4 bases and J shed 1 base, with 17 bases lying between them. Then a second PCR, running roughly 7 to 11 cycles, was carried out with a sample-barcoded 5' primer and a J-beta primer mix. Unique molecular identifiers of 12 random nucleotides labeled each cDNA. TCRdb re-analysed the 5' RACE reads in MiXCR, keeping a single row per CDR3 protein. The sample has over a million distinct CDR3 sequences, roughly 45% seen once; the top ten hold 6.5% to 10%. Notes on the study in general: Estimates of diversity drawn from one million T cells were considered underestimates. CMV status of donors was not determined, possibly confounding expanded clonotype changes.

This TCR was recovered from a woman younger than 30 in good health. Material: blood. The rearrangement uses TRBV14 and TRBJ2-1, with D possibly TRBD2 on 6 matching bases. DNA of the CDR3: TGTGCCAGCAGCCGTACACGGGGGTTTATGTCCTACAATGAGCAGTTCTTC. Protein: CASSRTRGFMSYNEQFF. Variable domain in full (rest from reference TRBV14 and TRBJ2-1): EAGVTQFPSHSVIEKGQTVTLRCDPISGHDNLYWYRRVMGKEIKFLLHFVKESKQDESGMPNNRFLAERTGGTYSTLKVQPAELEDSGVYFCASSRTRGFMSYNEQFFGPGTRLTVL.